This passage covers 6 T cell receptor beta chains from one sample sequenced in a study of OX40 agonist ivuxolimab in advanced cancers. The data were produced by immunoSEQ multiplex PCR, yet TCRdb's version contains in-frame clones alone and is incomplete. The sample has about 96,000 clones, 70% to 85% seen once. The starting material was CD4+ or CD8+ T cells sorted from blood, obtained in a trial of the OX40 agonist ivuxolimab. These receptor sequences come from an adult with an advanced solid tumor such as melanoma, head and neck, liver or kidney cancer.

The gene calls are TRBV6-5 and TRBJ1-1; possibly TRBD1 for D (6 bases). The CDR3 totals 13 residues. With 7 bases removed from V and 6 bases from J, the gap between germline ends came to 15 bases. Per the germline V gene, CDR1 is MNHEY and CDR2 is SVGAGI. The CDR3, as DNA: TGTGCCAGCACTCGACAGGCGGAGGCTGAAGCTTTCTTT. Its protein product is CASTRQAEAEAFF.

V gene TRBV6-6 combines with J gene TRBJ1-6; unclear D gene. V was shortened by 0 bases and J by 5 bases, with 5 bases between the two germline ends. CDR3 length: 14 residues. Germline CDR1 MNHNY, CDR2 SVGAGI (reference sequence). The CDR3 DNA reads TGTGCCAGCAGTTACTCACCAGATAATTCACCCCTCCACTTT. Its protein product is CASSYSPDNSPLHF.

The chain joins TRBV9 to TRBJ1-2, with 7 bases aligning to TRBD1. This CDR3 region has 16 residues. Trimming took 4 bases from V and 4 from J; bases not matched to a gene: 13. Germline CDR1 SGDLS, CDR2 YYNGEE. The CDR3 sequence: CASSLTTGVFSYGYTF. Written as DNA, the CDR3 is TGTGCCAGCAGCCTAACTACAGGGGTGTTTAGCTATGGCTACACCTTC.

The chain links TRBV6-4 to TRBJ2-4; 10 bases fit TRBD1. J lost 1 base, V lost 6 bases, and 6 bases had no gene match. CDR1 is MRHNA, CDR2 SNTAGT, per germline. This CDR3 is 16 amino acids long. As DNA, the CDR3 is TGTGCCAGCAGACCCCTGGACAGGGGGGCCAAAAACATTCAGTACTTC. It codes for CASRPLDRGAKNIQYF.

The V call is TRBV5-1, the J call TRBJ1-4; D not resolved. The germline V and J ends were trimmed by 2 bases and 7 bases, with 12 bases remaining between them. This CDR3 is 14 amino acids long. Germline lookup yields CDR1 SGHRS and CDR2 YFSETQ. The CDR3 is CASSLGQEIEKLFF. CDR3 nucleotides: TGCGCCAGCAGCTTAGGTCAGGAGATTGAAAAACTGTTTTTT.

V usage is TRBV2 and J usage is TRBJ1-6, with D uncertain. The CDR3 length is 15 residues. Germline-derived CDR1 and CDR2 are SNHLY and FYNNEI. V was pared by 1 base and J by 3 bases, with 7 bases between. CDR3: CASSEEVLYNSPLHF. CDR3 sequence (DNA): TGTGCCAGCAGTGAAGAGGTTCTCTATAATTCACCCCTCCACTTT.